Following are 5 T cell receptor beta chains from one sample sequenced in a study of glioma-infiltrating T cells. TCR alpha and beta CDR3 regions were amplified from RNA using iRepertoire nested multiplex PCR. TCRdb redid the calling of the multiplex PCR reads with MiXCR, one entry per CDR3 protein. Altogether about 380,000 distinct CDR3 sequences are present, around 45% being singletons, with the ten largest covering about 12%. What was sequenced was glioma tissue, nonneoplastic brain tissue, or PBMCs (not recorded which). Every receptor here comes from a human donor with low-grade glioma or glioblastoma, undergoing nonglioma brain surgery, or in good health (not recorded which).

The chain couples TRBV27 to TRBJ2-2, with TRBD2 identical over 12 bases. Germline V gene lookup returns CDR1 MNHEY and CDR2 SMNVEV (reference sequence). The CDR3 totals 18 residues. The trim removed 2 bases at V and 6 bases at J, leaving 10 bases unmatched. DNA for the CDR3: TGTGCCAGCAGTTTAGGCGCTAGCGGGAGGGCGAGGTCCGGGGAGCTGTTTTTT. This sequence encodes CASSLGASGRARSGELFF.

This clonotype came up many times. The CDR3 sequence: CASSYGNSLSTDTQYF. The CDR3 DNA follows: TGTGCCAGCAGTTACGGTAATAGCCTGAGCACAGATACGCAGTATTTT. The genes are TRBV6-5 and TRBJ2-3; D remains ambiguous. V dropped 2 bases and J dropped 0 bases, with 12 bases sitting between them. Germline V gene lookup returns CDR1 MNHEY and CDR2 SVGAGI. The CDR3 is made up of 16 amino acids.

The chain's CDR3 is CASSPSRLAGGPGAKNIQYF. The CDR3 nucleotides read TGTGCCAGCAGCCCCTCGCGACTAGCGGGAGGGCCTGGAGCCAAAAACATTCAGTACTTC. The chain links TRBV7-2 to TRBJ2-4; 14 nucleotides align to TRBD2. The V and J ends lost 5 bases and 0 bases, in that order; junction bases with no gene match: 12. The CDR3 contains 20 residues. Germline CDR1 reads SGHTA; CDR2 reads FQGNSA.

On this clonotype itself: A much larger clone differs by one base, so this may be a read error. The chain employs TRBV27 and TRBJ1-4; D not certain. The CDR3 is made up of 13 amino acids. Germline values: CDR1 MNHEY, CDR2 SMNVEV (reference sequence). Written as DNA, the CDR3 is TGTGCCAGCAGTAGGCAGGTTAATGAAAAACTGTGTTTT. It specifies CASSRQVNEKLCF. The whole variable domain, remainder taken from reference TRBV27 and TRBJ1-4, is EAQVTQNPRYLITVTGKKLTVTCSQNMNHEYMSWYRQDPGLGLRQIYYSMNVEVTDKGDVPEGYKVSRKEKRNFPLILESPSPNQTSLYFCASSRQVNEKLCFGSGTQLSVL.

The chain couples TRBV3-1 to TRBJ2-2; weak D call: TRBD2 (5 bases). This CDR3 comprises 14 residues. Per germline, CDR1 LGHDT and CDR2 YNNKEL (reference sequence). V was pared by 1 base and J by 7 bases, with 10 bases between. CDR3 in amino acids: CASSQAPGNGELFF. The CDR3 region has the DNA TGTGCCAGCAGCCAAGCACCCGGGAACGGGGAGCTGTTTTTT.